The rows below give T cell receptor beta chains drawn from one sample of a study of tumor-infiltrating lymphocytes in oesophageal squamous cell carcinoma. TCRdb analysed the PCR reads with MiXCR anew, one entry per CDR3 protein. This table holds just under 20,000 distinct CDR3 sequences, around 38% found once. Sequencing used normal esophageal tissue next to the tumor. These receptors were collected from a male donor with esophageal squamous cell carcinoma. Each CDR3 is given without its conserved first and last residue.

CDR3 protein: ASSFTAGVSYEQY; J gene: .; V gene: TRBV12-3/TRBV12-4
CDR3 protein: ASSFGPRNHEQY; J gene: TRBJ2-7; V gene: TRBV7-6
CDR3 protein: ASRSLQSYNEQF; J gene: TRBJ2-1; V gene: TRBV19
CDR3 protein: ASSLEVLAGYNEQF; J gene: TRBJ2-1; V gene: TRBV7-3
CDR3 protein: ASRSLRNEQF; J gene: TRBJ2-1; V gene: TRBV6-1
CDR3 protein: ASSLGSWVEQF; J gene: TRBJ2-1; V gene: TRBV7-2
CDR3 protein: ATSLQGLRTGELF; J gene: TRBJ2-2; V gene: TRBV15
CDR3 protein: ASSLTVSGANVLT; J gene: TRBJ2-6; V gene: TRBV7-2
CDR3 protein: ASSYQQETQY; J gene: TRBJ2-5; V gene: TRBV6-6
CDR3 protein: ASSQQKTSGRARSYNEQF; J gene: TRBJ2-1; V gene: TRBV12-3/TRBV12-4
CDR3 protein: ASSLDRAEQF; J gene: .; V gene: TRBV7-2
CDR3 protein: ASSSDPSYEQY; J gene: TRBJ2-7; V gene: TRBV7-9
CDR3 protein: ARSSGTVSTDTQY; J gene: TRBJ2-3; V gene: TRBV5-3
CDR3 protein: ASSLGGHPSAGYT; J gene: TRBJ1-2; V gene: TRBV11-2
CDR3 protein: ASSLKRGASYEQY; J gene: .; V gene: TRBV12-3/TRBV12-4